Shown below are 5 T cell receptor beta chains from a single sample sequenced in a study of CD8+CD57+ T cells in acquired aplastic anemia. The TCR beta profiling, which covered VDJ combination and CDR3 sequence, was carried out using genomic DNA as the template. Each CDR3 protein is one row after TCRdb ran MiXCR on the reads. This sample carries 250,000 to 300,000 distinct CDR3 sequences, roughly half of them seen once, and the ten largest clones take 8%. Sequences were obtained from sorted CD4+, CD8+, or CD8+CD57+ T cells (not recorded which) from PBMCs. These receptors were collected from a human donor with severe aplastic anemia or a healthy control (not recorded which).

The chain links TRBV20-1 to TRBJ2-1; tentatively, D is TRBD1 or TRBD2 (6 bases each). V was clipped by 2 bases and J by 5 bases, with 16 bases between them. Germline lookup yields CDR1 DFQATT and CDR2 SNEGSKA (reference sequence). The CDR3 runs to 15 residues. The CDR3 DNA follows: TGCAGTGCTAGATCCCTTCGAGGGGGGCACAATGAGCAGTTCTTC. It yields the protein CSARSLRGGHNEQFF.

The V call is TRBV24-1, the J call TRBJ2-1; TRBD2 matches 14 bases. With 9 bases clipped from V and 9 bases from J, the junction kept 6 bases outside the gene matches. The CDR3 runs to 14 residues. CDR1 KGHDR and CDR2 SFDVKD come from the germline V gene. The CDR3 protein is CATPGLAGVVEQFF. The CDR3 DNA is TGTGCCACCCCGGGACTAGCGGGAGTGGTTGAGCAGTTCTTC.

This clonotype occurred a few times. This clone may be a read error of a much larger clone one base away. V gene TRBV14 combines with J gene TRBJ1-2; 9 nucleotides line up with TRBD1. J was trimmed by 3 bases and V by 11 bases; bases with no gene match: 10. This CDR3 is built from 14 residues. Germline V CDR1 and CDR2: SGHDN, FVKESK. For the CDR3, the DNA is TGTGCCTCGTCGAGGGACAGGGCCCACTATGGCTACACCTTC. It codes for CASSRDRAHYGYTF.

This chain joins TRBV5-1 and TRBJ2-3; 10 positions agree with TRBD1. Germline CDR1 SGHRS, CDR2 YFSETQ. The CDR3 length is 16 residues. The V gene end was trimmed by 2 bases and the J gene end by 5 bases; junction bases not matched to a gene: 8. CDR3 bases: TGCGCCAGCAGCTTTGGAGGCCGGACAGGGGGAGATACGCAGTATTTT. This sequence encodes CASSFGGRTGGDTQYF.

The J gene is TRBJ1-5, the V gene TRBV7-2, with TRBD1 identical over 8 bases. The V segment lost 5 bases and the J segment 3 bases; nucleotides outside the gene matches: 6. CDR3 length equals 15 residues. Germline V gene sequence: CDR1 SGHTA, CDR2 FQGNSA. In nucleotides, the CDR3 is TGTGCCAGCAGCCCCTCGACAGGGGACAATCAGCCCCAGCATTTT. Encoded protein: CASSPSTGDNQPQHF.